The clone carrying this TCR beta chain was recorded at least ten times. Antigen specificity is unknown. Regions amplified from RNA transcripts were the TCR beta CDR3 regions. First-round RT-PCR of the TCR CDR3 relied on the HTBI primer set. TCRdb re-derived calls from the multiplex PCR reads in MiXCR, one entry per CDR3 protein. The top ten clones hold around 7.3% of a sample with approximately 590,000 distinct CDR3 sequences, 15% to 18% of them seen once. The study left out patients who had uncontrolled infection, other autoimmune disease, pregnancy or lactation. Diagnosing involved the use of clinical symptoms, serum thyroxine and TRAb, thyroid ultrasound and orbital computed tomography. PBMCs were derived from about 10 ml fresh peripheral blood. These data belong to a study of T cells in Graves' hyperthyroidism and ophthalmopathy. Germline V lookup: CDR1 DFQATT, CDR2 SNEGSKA (reference sequence). The trim removed 0 bases at V and 7 bases at J, leaving 9 bases unmatched. There are 15 residues in the CDR3.

Broader study findings: The majority of expanded thyroid clonotypes above 0.001 also appeared in blood.

This receptor was obtained from a woman aged 25 to 39 with Graves' hyperthyroidism. The chain links TRBV20-1 to TRBJ2-1; 7 nucleotides align to TRBD2. Sequenced sample: blood. The CDR3 nucleotides are TGCAGTGCTAGAGATCTGGAGCGGGATTCGAATGAGCAGTTCTTC. Its translation is CSARDLERDSNEQFF.